This is a list of T cell receptor beta chains from one sample in a study of spatial heterogeneity in lung cancer. TCRdb re-called the 5' RACE reads with MiXCR, one entry per CDR3 protein. The data show about 21,000 distinct CDR3 sequences, roughly 4.2% seen once. Sequencing was performed on PBMCs, taken at surgery. Receptors were obtained from a male donor with early-stage non-small cell lung cancer. CDR3s leave out the opening cysteine and the closing phenylalanine or tryptophan.

v_call	j_call	cdr3_aa
TRBV23-1	TRBJ1-2	ASSPRGTGDNYGYT
TRBV12-3/TRBV12-4	TRBJ1-2	ASRLASGHYYGYT
TRBV4-2	TRBJ2-1	ASSQVAQSYNEQF
TRBV12-3/TRBV12-4	TRBJ1-2	ASSAQVGMSGYT
TRBV12-3/TRBV12-4	TRBJ2-5	ASRFAQGVQETQY
TRBV7-9	TRBJ2-3	ASSSSTSGGVGTQY
TRBV20-1	TRBJ1-4	SARKFGTGDEKLF
TRBV7-9	TRBJ2-2	ATNERASTGELF
TRBV20-1	TRBJ2-5	SARDHSQETQY
TRBV28	TRBJ2-7	ASSPFIGNSYEQY
TRBV28	TRBJ2-3	ASSDTTDTQY
TRBV20-1	TRBJ2-7	SASRARRSYEQY
TRBV6-2/TRBV6-3	TRBJ1-5	ASKRTGDGQSSNQPQH
TRBV12-3/TRBV12-4	TRBJ2-1	ASRSSGSAYNEQF
TRBV20-1	TRBJ2-7	SARPVPSGSYEQY
TRBV7-2	TRBJ2-1	ASSLTGASYNEQF
TRBV5-6	TRBJ2-7	ASSSGQGSSYEQY
TRBV29-1	TRBJ2-4	SLIFQNIQY
TRBV18	TRBJ1-1	ASSSDGQTEAF
TRBV19	TRBJ2-2	ASSIDPQGTGELF
TRBV7-9	TRBJ2-2	ASSLAGATGELF
TRBV7-2	TRBJ2-5	ASSLDPVSETQY
TRBV11-2	TRBJ2-3	ASSLARRSTDTQY
TRBV4-2	TRBJ2-3	ASSQDTGISDTQY
TRBV5-1	TRBJ2-5	ASRGFGYQETQY
TRBV7-9	TRBJ2-5	ASSSGTADLGTQY
TRBV5-1	TRBJ2-1	ASTPTGREWNEQF
TRBV15	TRBJ1-4	ATSSTGAGEKLF
TRBV6-1	TRBJ2-4	ASRDSVGKNIQY